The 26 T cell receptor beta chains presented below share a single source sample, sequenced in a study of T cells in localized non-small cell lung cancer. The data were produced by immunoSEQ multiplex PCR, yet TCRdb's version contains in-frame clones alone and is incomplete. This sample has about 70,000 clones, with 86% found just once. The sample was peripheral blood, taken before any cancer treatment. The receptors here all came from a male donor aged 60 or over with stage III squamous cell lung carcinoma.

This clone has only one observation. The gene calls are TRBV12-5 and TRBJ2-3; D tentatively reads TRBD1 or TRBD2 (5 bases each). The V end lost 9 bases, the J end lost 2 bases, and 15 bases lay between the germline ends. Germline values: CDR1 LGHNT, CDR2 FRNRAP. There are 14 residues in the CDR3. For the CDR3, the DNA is TGTGCTAGCTCTGACAGACTAACCACAGATACGCAGTATTTT. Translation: CASSDRLTTDTQYF.

The chain's CDR3 is CASSEDRRDTQYF. In nucleotides, the CDR3 is TGCGCCAGCAGTGAGGACCGGAGAGATACGCAGTATTTT. The gene calls are TRBV10-1 and TRBJ2-3; D unresolved. The CDR3 has 13 residues. The germline V gene has CDR1 WNHNN and CDR2 SYGVQD (reference sequence). V was trimmed by 2 bases and J by 5 bases, leaving 8 bases between them.

CDR3 nucleotides: TGTGCCAGTAGTACCGGGACAGGGGGTGATACGCAGTATTTT. It specifies CASSTGTGGDTQYF. J is TRBJ2-3 and V is TRBV19; TRBD1 matches 11 bases. Germline CDR1 is LNHDA and CDR2 is SQIVND (reference sequence). The CDR3 extends over 14 amino acids. V gave up 4 bases and J gave up 6 bases; unmatched junction bases: 3.

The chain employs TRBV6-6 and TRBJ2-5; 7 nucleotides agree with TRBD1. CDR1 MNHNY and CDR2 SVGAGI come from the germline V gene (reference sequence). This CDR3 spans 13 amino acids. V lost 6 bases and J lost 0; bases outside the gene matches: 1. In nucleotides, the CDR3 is TGTGCCAGCAGGGGACAGTACCAAGAGACCCAGTACTTC. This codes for CASRGQYQETQYF.

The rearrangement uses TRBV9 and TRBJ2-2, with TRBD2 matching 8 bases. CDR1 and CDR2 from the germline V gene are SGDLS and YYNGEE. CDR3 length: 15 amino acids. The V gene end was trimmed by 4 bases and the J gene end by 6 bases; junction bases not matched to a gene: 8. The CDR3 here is CASSSGTSNSGELFF. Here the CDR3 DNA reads TGTGCCAGCAGCTCGGGGACTAGTAATTCCGGGGAGCTGTTTTTT.

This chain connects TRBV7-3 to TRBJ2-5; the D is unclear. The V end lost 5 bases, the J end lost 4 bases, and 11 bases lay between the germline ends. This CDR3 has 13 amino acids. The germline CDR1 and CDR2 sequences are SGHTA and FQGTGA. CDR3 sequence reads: CASSPIVGETQYF. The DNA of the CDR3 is TGTGCCAGCAGCCCGATAGTTGGAGAGACCCAGTACTTC.

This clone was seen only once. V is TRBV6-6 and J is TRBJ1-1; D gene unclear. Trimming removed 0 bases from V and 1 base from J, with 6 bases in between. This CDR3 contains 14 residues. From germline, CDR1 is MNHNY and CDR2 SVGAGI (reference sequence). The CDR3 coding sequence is TGTGCCAGCAGTTACTCGAACAGGAACACTGAAGCTTTCTTT. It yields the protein CASSYSNRNTEAFF.

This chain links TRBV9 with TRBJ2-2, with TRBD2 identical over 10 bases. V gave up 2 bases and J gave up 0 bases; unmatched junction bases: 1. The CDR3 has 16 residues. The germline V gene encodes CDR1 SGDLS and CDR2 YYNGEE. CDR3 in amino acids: CASSVLAGANTGELFF. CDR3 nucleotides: TGTGCCAGCAGCGTCCTAGCGGGGGCGAACACCGGGGAGCTGTTTTTT.

The CDR3 reads CASSPWLSDEQYF. The CDR3, as DNA: TGTGCCAGCAGCCCCTGGCTATCGGACGAGCAGTACTTC. V is TRBV14 and J is TRBJ2-7; D remains ambiguous. The germline V gene has CDR1 SGHDN and CDR2 FVKESK. V lost 4 bases, J lost 5 bases, and 12 bases lay in between. The CDR3 contains 13 residues. Looking up the rest from reference TRBV14 and TRBJ2-7 gives the full variable domain: EAGVTQFPSHSVIEKGQTVTLRCDPISGHDNLYWYRRVMGKEIKFLLHFVKESKQDESGMPNNRFLAERTGGTYSTLKVQPAELEDSGVYFCASSPWLSDEQYFGPGTRLTVT.

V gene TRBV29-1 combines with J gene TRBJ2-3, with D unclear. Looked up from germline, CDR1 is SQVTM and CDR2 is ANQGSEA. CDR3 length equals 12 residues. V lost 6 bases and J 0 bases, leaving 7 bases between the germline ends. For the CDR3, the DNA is TGCAGCGTCGACACTAGCACAGATACGCAGTATTTT. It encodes CSVDTSTDTQYF.

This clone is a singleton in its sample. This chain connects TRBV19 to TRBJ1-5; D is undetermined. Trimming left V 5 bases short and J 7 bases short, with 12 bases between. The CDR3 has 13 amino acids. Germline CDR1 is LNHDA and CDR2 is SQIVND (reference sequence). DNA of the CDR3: TGTGCCAGTAGTGGAGGTCGTGGACAGCCCCAGCATTTT. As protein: CASSGGRGQPQHF.

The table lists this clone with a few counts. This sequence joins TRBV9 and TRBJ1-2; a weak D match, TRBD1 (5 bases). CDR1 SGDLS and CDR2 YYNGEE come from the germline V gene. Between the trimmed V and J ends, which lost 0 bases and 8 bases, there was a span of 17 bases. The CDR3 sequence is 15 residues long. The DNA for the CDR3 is TGTGCCAGCAGCGTAGGGGCAGGGTCTGCGGGAGGCTACACCTTC. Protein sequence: CASSVGAGSAGGYTF.

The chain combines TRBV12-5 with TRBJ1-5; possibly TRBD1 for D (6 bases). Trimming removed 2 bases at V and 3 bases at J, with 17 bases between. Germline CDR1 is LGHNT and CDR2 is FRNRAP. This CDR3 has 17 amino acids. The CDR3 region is CASGLIEGVGINQPQHF. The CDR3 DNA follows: TGTGCTAGTGGTTTGATTGAGGGGGTGGGGATCAATCAGCCCCAGCATTTT.

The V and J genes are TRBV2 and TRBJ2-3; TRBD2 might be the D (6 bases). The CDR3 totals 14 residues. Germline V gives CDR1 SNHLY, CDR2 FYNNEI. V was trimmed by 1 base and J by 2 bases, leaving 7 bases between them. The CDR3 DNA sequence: TGTGCCAGCAGTGAAGGGGGGGACACAGATACGCAGTATTTT. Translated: CASSEGGDTDTQYF. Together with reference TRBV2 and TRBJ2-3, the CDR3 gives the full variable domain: EPEVTQTPSHQVTQMGQEVILRCVPISNHLYFYWYRQILGQKVEFLVSFYNNEISEKSEIFDDQFSVERPDGSNFTLKIRSTKLEDSAMYFCASSEGGDTDTQYFGPGTRLTVL.

The CDR3 loop reads CASTLGGAVGELFF. The CDR3 bases are TGTGCCAGCACCCTCGGGGGGGCCGTCGGGGAGCTGTTTTTT. J is TRBJ2-2 and V is TRBV6-6, with 8 positions matching TRBD2. The CDR3 spans 14 residues. The germline CDR1 and CDR2 sequences are MNHNY and SVGAGI (reference sequence). The V gene end was trimmed by 7 bases and the J gene end by 7 bases; junction bases not matched to a gene: 8.

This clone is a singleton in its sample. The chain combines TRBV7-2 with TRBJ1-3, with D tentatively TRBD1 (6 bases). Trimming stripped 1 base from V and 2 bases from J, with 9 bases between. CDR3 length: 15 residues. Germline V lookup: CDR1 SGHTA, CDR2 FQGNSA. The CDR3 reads CASSLVSGAGNTIYF. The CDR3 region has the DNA TGTGCCAGCAGCTTAGTTTCAGGGGCTGGAAACACCATATATTTT.

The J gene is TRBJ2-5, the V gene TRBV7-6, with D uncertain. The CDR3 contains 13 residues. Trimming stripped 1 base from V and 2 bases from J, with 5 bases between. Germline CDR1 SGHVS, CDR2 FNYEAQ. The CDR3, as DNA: TGTGCCAGCAGCTTAGGGGTACAAGAGACCCAGTACTTC. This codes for CASSLGVQETQYF. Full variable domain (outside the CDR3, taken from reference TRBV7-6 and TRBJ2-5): GAGVSQSPRYKVTKRGQDVALRCDPISGHVSLYWYRQALGQGPEFLTYFNYEAQQDKSGLPNDRFSAERPEGSISTLTIQRTEQRDSAMYRCASSLGVQETQYFGPGTRLLVL.

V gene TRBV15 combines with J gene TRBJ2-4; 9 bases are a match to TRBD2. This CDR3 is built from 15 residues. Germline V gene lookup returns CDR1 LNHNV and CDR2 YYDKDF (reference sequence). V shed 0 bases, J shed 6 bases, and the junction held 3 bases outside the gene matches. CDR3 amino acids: CATSRDSGGTNIQYF. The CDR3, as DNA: TGTGCCACCAGCAGAGATAGCGGGGGAACAAACATTCAGTACTTC.

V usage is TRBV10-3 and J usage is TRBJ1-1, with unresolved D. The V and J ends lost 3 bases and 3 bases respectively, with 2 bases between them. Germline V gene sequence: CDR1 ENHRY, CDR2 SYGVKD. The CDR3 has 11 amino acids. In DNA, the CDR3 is TGTGCCATCAGTGAAGACACTGAAGCTTTCTTT. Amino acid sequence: CAISEDTEAFF.

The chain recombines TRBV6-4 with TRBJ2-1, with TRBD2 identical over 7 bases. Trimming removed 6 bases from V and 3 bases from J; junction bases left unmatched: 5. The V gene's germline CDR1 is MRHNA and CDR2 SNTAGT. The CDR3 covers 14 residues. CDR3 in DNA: TGTGCCAGCAGACCCGGGACTAACTACAATGAGCAGTTCTTC. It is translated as CASRPGTNYNEQFF.

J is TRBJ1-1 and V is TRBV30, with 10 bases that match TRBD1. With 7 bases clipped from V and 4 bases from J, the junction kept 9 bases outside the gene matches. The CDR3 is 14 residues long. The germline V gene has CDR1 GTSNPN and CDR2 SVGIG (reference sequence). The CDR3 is CALTGGGGGTEAFF. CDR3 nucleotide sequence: TGTGCCTTGACAGGGGGCGGGGGAGGCACTGAAGCTTTCTTT.

The CDR3 region has the DNA TGTGCCTCGTCCTCGCAGGCCTATAATTCACCCCTCCACTTT. Its protein is CASSSQAYNSPLHF. This chain links TRBV19 with TRBJ1-6; D gene uncertain. V dropped 11 bases and J dropped 2 bases, with 13 bases sitting between them. Germline V gene data show CDR1 as LNHDA and CDR2 as SQIVND (reference sequence). This CDR3 is built from 14 residues.

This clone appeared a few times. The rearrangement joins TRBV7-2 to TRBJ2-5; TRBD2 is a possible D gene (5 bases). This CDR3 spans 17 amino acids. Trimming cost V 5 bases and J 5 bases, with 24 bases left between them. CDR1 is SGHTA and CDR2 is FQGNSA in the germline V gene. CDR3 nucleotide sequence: TGTGCCAGCAGCCCTCCCAGCTTGCGGGCGAGTGGGGAGACCCAGTACTTC. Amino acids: CASSPPSLRASGETQYF.

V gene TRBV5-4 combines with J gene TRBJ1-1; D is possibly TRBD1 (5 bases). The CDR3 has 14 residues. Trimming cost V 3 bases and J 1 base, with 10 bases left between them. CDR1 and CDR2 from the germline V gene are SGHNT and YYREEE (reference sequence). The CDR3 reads CASSSTVSNTEAFF. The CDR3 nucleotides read TGTGCCAGCAGCTCGACAGTTTCGAACACTGAAGCTTTCTTT.

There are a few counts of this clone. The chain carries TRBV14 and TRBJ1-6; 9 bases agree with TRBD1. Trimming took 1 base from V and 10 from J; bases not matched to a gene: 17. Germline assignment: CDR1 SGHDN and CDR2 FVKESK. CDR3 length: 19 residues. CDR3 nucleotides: TGTGCCAGCAGCCAAGGCGGACAGGGGTATGCCAATAGGCCCTCACCCCTCCACTTT. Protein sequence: CASSQGGQGYANRPSPLHF.

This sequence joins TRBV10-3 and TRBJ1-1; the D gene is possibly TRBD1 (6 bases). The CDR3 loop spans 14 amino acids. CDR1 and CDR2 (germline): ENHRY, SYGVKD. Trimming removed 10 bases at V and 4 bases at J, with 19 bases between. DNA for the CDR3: TGTGCCACAGCTAGGGCTCGAGGGGGCACTGAAGCTTTCTTT. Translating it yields CATARARGGTEAFF.